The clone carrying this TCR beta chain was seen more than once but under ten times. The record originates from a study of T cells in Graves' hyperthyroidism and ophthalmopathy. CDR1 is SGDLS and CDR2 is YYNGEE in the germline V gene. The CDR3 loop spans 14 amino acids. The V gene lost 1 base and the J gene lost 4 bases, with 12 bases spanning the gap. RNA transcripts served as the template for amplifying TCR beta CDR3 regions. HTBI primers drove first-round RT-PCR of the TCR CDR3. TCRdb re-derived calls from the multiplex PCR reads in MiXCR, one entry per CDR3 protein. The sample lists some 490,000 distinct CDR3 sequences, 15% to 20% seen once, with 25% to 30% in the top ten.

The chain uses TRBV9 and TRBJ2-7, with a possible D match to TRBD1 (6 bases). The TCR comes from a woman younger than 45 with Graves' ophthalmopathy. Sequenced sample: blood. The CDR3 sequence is CASSVSRTAYEQYF. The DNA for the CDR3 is TGTGCCAGCAGCGTATCCAGGACAGCTTACGAGCAGTACTTC.